This passage covers 27 T cell receptor beta chains from one sample sequenced in a study of T-cell memory formation after mild COVID-19. TCRdb re-derived calls from the 5' RACE reads in MiXCR, one entry per CDR3 protein. The repertoire has 200,000 to 250,000 distinct CDR3 sequences, just over 9.5% of them found once; the top ten carry around 3.3%. Source material: PBMCs or a T cell subset sorted from them (not recorded which). Receptors were obtained from a man aged 18 to 29 who had mild COVID-19 (a few samples of this study predate the infection). Cell type and time point are not known.

This clonotype showed up just a few times. The chain couples TRBV4-3 to TRBJ2-2; D gene ambiguous. This CDR3 comprises 15 residues. CDR1 and CDR2 from the germline V gene are LGHNA and YSLEER. V lost 1 base to trimming and J lost 6 bases, with 12 bases between them. CDR3 in amino acids: CASSQGPRVAGELFF. In DNA form, the CDR3 reads TGCGCCAGCAGCCAAGGCCCTCGGGTAGCCGGGGAGCTGTTTTTT.

The CDR3 sequence is CASSQDRISGDTQYF. Written as DNA, the CDR3 is TGCGCCAGCAGCCAAGATCGGATTAGCGGGGATACGCAGTATTTT. The chain employs TRBV4-3 and TRBJ2-3; 7 nucleotides line up with TRBD2. The ends lost 0 bases at V and 6 bases at J; junction bases unmatched: 6. This CDR3 spans 15 amino acids. Looked up from germline, CDR1 is LGHNA and CDR2 is YSLEER.

This clonotype showed up many times. The chain combines TRBV7-8 with TRBJ2-5; D assignment may be TRBD1 or TRBD2 (5 bases each). In germline, CDR1 is SGHVS, CDR2 FQNEAQ. The CDR3 runs 14 residues. V lost 5 bases, J lost 5 bases, and 15 bases lay in between. The CDR3 sequence is CASSRQKSGETQYF. As DNA, the CDR3 is TGTGCCAGCAGCCGACAGAAATCGGGGGAGACCCAGTACTTC.

This clonotype was recorded a few times. The chain uses TRBV10-3 and TRBJ1-1; D is unclear. Trimming took off 0 bases at V and 3 bases at J, with 17 bases between the two ends. The CDR3 is 17 residues long. Looked up from germline, CDR1 is ENHRY and CDR2 is SYGVKD. CDR3 amino acids: CAISESKGASRDTEAFF. In nucleotides, the CDR3 is TGTGCCATCAGTGAGTCGAAAGGAGCCTCCCGGGACACTGAAGCTTTCTTT.

The chain is built from TRBV7-9 and TRBJ2-7; TRBD1 is a possible D gene (6 bases). The CDR3 has 16 residues. V gave up 3 bases and J gave up 3 bases, with 18 bases separating them. CDR1 is SEHNR, CDR2 FQNEAQ, per germline (reference sequence). CDR3 in amino acids: CASSFAFSQGRYEQYF. The CDR3, as DNA: TGTGCCAGCAGCTTCGCTTTCTCGCAGGGGCGCTACGAGCAGTACTTC.

This clonotype was seen a few times. The V call is TRBV5-6, the J call TRBJ1-2; 10 bases map to TRBD1. The J segment lost 8 bases and the V segment lost 4 bases, leaving 5 bases of the junction unmatched. Per germline, CDR1 SGHDT and CDR2 YYEEEE. The length of the CDR3 is 13 residues. The CDR3 spells CASSRDRGTGYTF. CDR3 in DNA: TGTGCCAGCAGCCGGGACAGGGGAACCGGCTACACCTTC.

The sample holds a few counts of this clonotype. The J gene is TRBJ1-1, the V gene TRBV4-2, with TRBD1 matching 7 bases. V lost 1 base and J lost 4; bases outside the gene matches: 6. Germline V gene lookup returns CDR1 LGHNA and CDR2 YNFKEQ. This CDR3 region has 15 residues. CDR3 bases: TGTGCCAGCAGCCAAGGCGACAGGGCTTTCACTGAAGCTTTCTTT. Protein sequence: CASSQGDRAFTEAFF.

In its sample, this clonotype was seen a few times. This chain joins TRBV18 and TRBJ2-3; D remains ambiguous. The CDR3 runs to 13 residues. The germline V gene encodes CDR1 KGHSH and CDR2 LQKENI. Trimming cost V 2 bases and J 3 bases, with 6 bases left between them. CDR3 sequence (DNA): TGTGCCAGCTCACCATCCCAGACAGATACGCAGTATTTT. The encoded protein is CASSPSQTDTQYF.

There are many counts of this clonotype. The rearrangement joins TRBV5-1 to TRBJ2-1, with a weak D call TRBD2 (8 bases). The V end was cut by 4 bases, the J end by 5 bases, with 19 bases between. Germline V lookup: CDR1 SGHRS, CDR2 YFSETQ. The CDR3 is made up of 16 amino acids. The CDR3 DNA follows: TGCGCCAGCAGCCAGGGGGGGACAGCGGGAGACAATGAGCAGTTCTTC. It yields the protein CASSQGGTAGDNEQFF.

The V and J genes are TRBV5-6 and TRBJ2-3; a possible D gene is TRBD2 (6 bases). This CDR3 has 15 amino acids. Trimming pared 4 bases from V and 0 bases from J, leaving 12 bases between. Germline loops: CDR1 SGHDT, CDR2 YYEEEE. CDR3 bases: TGTGCCAGCAGCCGACTAGAGCTTAGCACAGATACGCAGTATTTT. Translation: CASSRLELSTDTQYF.

This clonotype has at least ten counts. V is TRBV5-1 and J is TRBJ2-7; no firm D call. This CDR3 comprises 13 residues. Germline V gene lookup returns CDR1 SGHRS and CDR2 YFSETQ. Trimming cost V 2 bases and J 3 bases, with 9 bases left between them. CDR3 coding DNA: TGCGCCAGCAGCTTAGGACCAGACTACGAGCAGTACGTC. This translates into CASSLGPDYEQYV.

This sequence joins TRBV20-1 and TRBJ2-1; D assignment may be TRBD1 or TRBD2 (5 bases each). This CDR3 region has 16 residues. Germline V lookup: CDR1 DFQATT, CDR2 SNEGSKA (reference sequence). V lost 4 bases and J lost 3, with 19 bases in between. CDR3 sequence reads: CSAITGQGGFYNEQFF. CDR3 coding DNA: TGCAGTGCTATCACGGGGCAGGGTGGTTTCTACAATGAGCAGTTCTTC.

This clonotype showed up just a few times. The chain employs TRBV30 and TRBJ2-7, with TRBD1 matching over 7 bases. Germline loops: CDR1 GTSNPN, CDR2 SVGIG (reference sequence). CDR3 length equals 12 residues. After removal of 3 bases from V and 7 bases from J, the junction contained 6 bases not matched to a gene. CDR3 region: CAWSRDRLEQYF. The CDR3 nucleotides read TGTGCCTGGAGCCGGGACAGATTGGAGCAGTACTTC.

Worth noting for this clonotype: The junction shows a germline mismatch at one end, possibly a read error. V is TRBV7-7 and J is TRBJ2-3; 9 nucleotides align to TRBD1. The CDR3 sequence is 13 residues long. The germline V gene encodes CDR1 SSHAT and CDR2 FNYEAQ (reference sequence). The CDR3 bases are TGTGCTAGCAGCTTAATGGGACAGGGTCTGCAGTATTTT. The encoded protein is CASSLMGQGLQYF.

This clonotype has at least ten counts. The V and J genes are TRBV4-1 and TRBJ2-1, with 11 bases aligning to TRBD2. V shed 4 bases and J 8 bases; nucleotides not matched to a gene: 7. CDR1 MGHRA and CDR2 YSYEKL come from the germline V gene. The CDR3 is 15 amino acids. The CDR3 sequence is CASSRGTSGGDEQFF. CDR3 DNA sequence: TGCGCCAGCAGCCGGGGGACTAGCGGAGGGGATGAGCAGTTCTTC.

This clonotype was recorded at least ten times. This chain connects TRBV29-1 to TRBJ1-1, with TRBD1 as a possible D gene (6 bases). The CDR3 loop spans 13 amino acids. Germline lookup yields CDR1 SQVTM and CDR2 ANQGSEA. Trimming removed 7 bases from V and 3 bases from J, with 15 bases in between. CDR3 in DNA: TGCAGCGGAAGTTCAGGGGCTGACACTGAAGCTTTCTTT. Amino acid sequence: CSGSSGADTEAFF.

The sample holds many counts of this clonotype. CDR3 sequence reads: CATLGEGQGEAFF. In DNA, the CDR3 is TGTGCCACCCTCGGAGAGGGACAGGGTGAAGCTTTCTTT. The chain links TRBV2 to TRBJ1-1; 9 bases agree with TRBD1. This CDR3 contains 13 residues. Germline V gives CDR1 SNHLY, CDR2 FYNNEI. Trimming took 10 bases from V and 7 from J; bases not matched to a gene: 10.

This chain connects TRBV20-1 to TRBJ1-6, with 7 bases fitting TRBD1. The V and J ends lost 3 bases and 0 bases, in that order; junction bases with no gene match: 5. The CDR3 has 16 amino acids. Germline values: CDR1 DFQATT, CDR2 SNEGSKA (reference sequence). CDR3 sequence: CSASQGGSSYNSPLHF. In nucleotides, the CDR3 is TGCAGTGCTAGCCAGGGGGGAAGCTCCTATAATTCACCCCTCCACTTT.

V usage is TRBV7-2 and J usage is TRBJ1-1; 9 bases are a match to TRBD1. V shed 3 bases, J shed 4 bases, and the junction held 6 bases outside the gene matches. This CDR3 is built from 15 residues. Per the germline V gene, CDR1 is SGHTA and CDR2 is FQGNSA. The CDR3 nucleotides are TGTGCCAGCAGCTTTATGACAGGGGGGCTCACTGAAGCTTTCTTT. Translation: CASSFMTGGLTEAFF.

This clonotype has only a few counts. This chain connects TRBV7-2 to TRBJ2-7; 7 bases are shared with TRBD1. The CDR3 runs to 14 residues. V was clipped by 4 bases and J by 5 bases; unmatched bases: 8. Germline values: CDR1 SGHTA, CDR2 FQGNSA. The chain's CDR3 is CASSSGNTGDEQYF. The CDR3 DNA sequence: TGTGCCAGCAGCTCCGGCAATACAGGGGACGAGCAGTACTTC.

V and J are TRBV2 and TRBJ2-7, with 8 bases fitting TRBD1. CDR3 length: 14 amino acids. The ends lost 1 base at V and 2 bases at J; junction bases unmatched: 1. Per germline, CDR1 SNHLY and CDR2 FYNNEI. CDR3 residues: CASSEVRGPYEQYV. Written as DNA, the CDR3 is TGTGCCAGCAGTGAAGTCAGGGGGCCCTACGAGCAGTACGTC.

This clonotype was seen at least ten times. The chain has TRBV27 and TRBJ1-6, with no clear D. V lost 4 bases, J lost 0 bases, and 10 bases lay in between. The length of the CDR3 is 16 residues. Germline V gene data show CDR1 as MNHEY and CDR2 as SMNVEV (reference sequence). The CDR3 spells CASSSRGSSYNSPLHF. CDR3 DNA sequence: TGTGCCAGCAGTTCCCGGGGAAGCTCCTATAATTCACCCCTCCACTTT.

This clonotype turned up a few times. This chain joins TRBV6-5 and TRBJ1-1; TRBD1 agrees at 8 bases. V gave up 6 bases and J gave up 1 base; unmatched junction bases: 4. Germline V gives CDR1 MNHEY, CDR2 SVGAGI. The CDR3 loop spans 14 amino acids. The CDR3 spells CASRYRGSNTEAFF. The CDR3 DNA is TGTGCCAGCAGGTACAGGGGGTCGAACACTGAAGCTTTCTTT.

This clonotype turned up a few times. This chain joins TRBV12-3 or TRBV12-4 and TRBJ2-1; 7 bases are shared with TRBD2. The CDR3 runs to 14 residues. The V and J ends lost 6 bases and 4 bases, in that order; junction bases with no gene match: 6. The CDR3 nucleotides are TGTGCCAGCAGACAGCCGGGACTATACAATGAGCAGTTCTTC. This codes for CASRQPGLYNEQFF.

This clonotype was seen a handful of times. The rearrangement links TRBV7-2 to TRBJ1-6; D is unclear. V lost 0 bases and J 6 bases, leaving 9 bases between the germline ends. This CDR3 has 15 amino acids. Per the germline V gene, CDR1 is SGHTA and CDR2 is FQGNSA. The DNA for the CDR3 is TGTGCCAGCAGCTTAGCGATACGGGGTAATTCACCCCTCCACTTT. Translation gives CASSLAIRGNSPLHF.

The chain recombines TRBV7-9 with TRBJ2-1; D remains ambiguous. V gave up 6 bases and J gave up 0 bases, with 18 bases separating them. Germline-derived CDR1 and CDR2 are SEHNR and FQNEAQ (reference sequence). The CDR3 has 17 amino acids. The CDR3 protein is CASRTQAGRSSYNEQFF. Here the CDR3 DNA reads TGTGCCAGCAGAACTCAAGCAGGACGGAGCTCCTACAATGAGCAGTTCTTC.

This clonotype was seen more than once but under ten times. V is TRBV6-2 or TRBV6-3 and J is TRBJ2-3; perhaps TRBD1 as D (6 bases). Germline CDR1 MNHEY, CDR2 SVGEGT. CDR3 length: 16 amino acids. V gave up 2 bases and J gave up 7 bases, with 19 bases separating them. DNA of the CDR3: TGTGCCAGCAGTTACAGTATCACCGTAAGGGGGAATACGCAGTATTTT. Residues: CASSYSITVRGNTQYF.